This is a list of T cell receptor beta chains from one sample in a study of control samples from healthy donors and cancer patients. The repertoire was sequenced with immunoSEQ multiplex PCR; TCRdb's copy has only in-frame clones and lacks some. The sample has approximately 79,000 clones, about 89% seen once. Sample: blood. Receptors were obtained from a man aged 45-65 years in good health. The CDR3 runs from the conserved cysteine through the conserved F or W. Each record gives: clone size, D gene, V gene, J gene, CDR3 protein, CDR3 DNA. The D gene is left open where the match is weak. For some rows the clone size is stated as once, few or many, or as a class when expanded; others skip it.

few	-	TRBV18	TRBJ2-7	CASSPSRQIYEQYF	TGTGCCAGCTCACCCTCGAGGCAGATCTACGAGCAGTACTTC
once	-	TRBV19	TRBJ1-4	CASSIGGTGTRRVFF	TGTGCCAGTAGTATAGGAGGTACCGGGACCCGGAGGGTGTTTTTT
once	-	TRBV6-5	TRBJ1-4	CASSFRRDGEEKLFF	TGTGCCAGCAGTTTCCGCCGGGACGGGGAGGAAAAACTGTTTTTT
-	-	TRBV2	TRBJ2-1	CASSTSRDNEQFF	TGTGCCAGCAGCACCTCTCGGGACAATGAGCAGTTCTTC
-	-	TRBV5-4	TRBJ1-5	CASSPDLYSNQPQHF	TGTGCCAGCAGCCCGGACCTTTATAGCAATCAGCCCCAGCATTTT
few	-	TRBV7-8	TRBJ2-7	CASSPGQLSYEQYF	TGTGCCAGCAGCCCTGGACAGCTCTCCTACGAGCAGTACTTC
-	-	TRBV6-5	TRBJ1-2	CASSQIQSGYTF	TGTGCCAGCAGCCAGATACAAAGTGGCTACACCTTC
-	-	TRBV11-2	TRBJ2-2	CASSSTGRTGELFF	TGTGCCAGCAGCTCAACAGGGCGCACCGGGGAGCTGTTTTTT
-	TRBD1	TRBV4-2	TRBJ1-4	CASSQGGQGNEKLFF	TGTGCCAGCAGCCAAGGGGGACAGGGCAATGAAAAACTGTTTTTT
-	-	TRBV27	TRBJ2-7	CASSLGGDEQYF	TGTGCCAGCAGTCTAGGGGGGGACGAGCAGTACTTC
once	-	TRBV18	TRBJ1-1	CASSPQGGVGTEAFF	TGTGCCAGCTCACCACAGGGGGGGGTGGGCACTGAAGCTTTCTTT
-	-	TRBV2	TRBJ2-7	CASGSRGKVYEQYF	TGTGCCAGCGGTTCGAGAGGCAAAGTCTACGAGCAGTACTTC
-	TRBD1	TRBV2	TRBJ2-7	CASSGGTGLTYEQYF	TGTGCCAGCAGTGGCGGGACAGGGTTAACCTACGAGCAGTACTTC
-	TRBD1	TRBV19	TRBJ2-5	CASSENRGRETQYF	TGTGCCAGTAGTGAAAACAGGGGTCGGGAGACCCAGTACTTC
-	-	TRBV30	TRBJ1-2	CAWSVQGPNGYTF	TGTGCCTGGAGTGTACAAGGGCCGAACGGCTACACCTTC
-	-	TRBV6-5	TRBJ1-3	CASNPGNSGNTIYF	TGTGCCAGCAACCCAGGGAACTCTGGAAACACCATATATTTT
-	-	TRBV7-9	TRBJ2-1	CASSLTLGSYNEQFF	TGTGCCAGCAGCTTAACCTTAGGCTCCTACAATGAGCAGTTCTTC
-	-	TRBV19	TRBJ1-1	CASSRDLDTEAFF	TGTGCCAGTAGCAGGGATTTGGACACTGAAGCTTTCTTT
once	TRBD1	TRBV30	TRBJ1-2	CALNKDREGYTF	TGTGCCTTGAATAAGGACAGGGAAGGCTACACCTTC
-	TRBD1	TRBV4-3	TRBJ2-2	CASSRGQGGPGELFF	TGCGCCAGCAGCCGAGGACAGGGGGGCCCCGGGGAGCTGTTTTTT
-	-	TRBV9	TRBJ1-6	CASSFNRESSPLHF	TGTGCCAGCAGTTTTAACAGGGAGAGCTCACCCCTCCACTTT
-	-	TRBV6-4	TRBJ2-1	CASSQSIGSYNEQFF	TGTGCCAGCAGTCAATCGATCGGGTCCTACAATGAGCAGTTCTTC